This TCR beta chain was sequenced in a study of shared clonotypes between healthy human individuals. Using immunoSEQ multiplex PCR, the repertoire was profiled, and TCRdb retains in-frame clones only, with some absent. Among about 2.4 million clones, approximately 94% were seen once, and the ten largest hold roughly 0.39%. Study results and limitations: Naive subsets generally exceeded memory subsets in estimated richness. What rarefaction showed was incomplete sorted-subset sequencing despite large depth.

This clone was seen a few times. The target antigen is unknown. V lost 6 bases and J 0 bases, leaving 6 bases between the germline ends. Germline CDR1 reads MNHEY; CDR2 reads SVGAGI. This CDR3 contains 13 residues. This receptor was taken from a young man in good health. Some clones in this sample may be carry-over from other donors' samples. Sequencing was done on a sample of naive CD4+ T cells from PBMCs. Subset described: CD45RA+ positively selected. V and J are TRBV6-5 and TRBJ1-5, with D unresolved. Here the CDR3 reads CASRKGSNQPQHF. The CDR3 DNA reads TGTGCCAGCAGGAAGGGTAGCAATCAGCCCCAGCATTTT.